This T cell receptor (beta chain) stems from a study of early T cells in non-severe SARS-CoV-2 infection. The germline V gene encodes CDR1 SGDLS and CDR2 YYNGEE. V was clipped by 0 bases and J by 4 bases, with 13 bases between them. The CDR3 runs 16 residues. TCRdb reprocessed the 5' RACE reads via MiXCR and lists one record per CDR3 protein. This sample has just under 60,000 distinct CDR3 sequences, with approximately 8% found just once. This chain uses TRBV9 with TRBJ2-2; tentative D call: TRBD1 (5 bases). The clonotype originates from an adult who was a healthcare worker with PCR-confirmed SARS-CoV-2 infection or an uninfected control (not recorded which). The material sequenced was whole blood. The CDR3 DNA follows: TGTGCCAGCAGCGTAGCTGGGATACAGGTCACCGGGGAGCTGTTTTTT. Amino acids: CASSVAGIQVTGELFF.